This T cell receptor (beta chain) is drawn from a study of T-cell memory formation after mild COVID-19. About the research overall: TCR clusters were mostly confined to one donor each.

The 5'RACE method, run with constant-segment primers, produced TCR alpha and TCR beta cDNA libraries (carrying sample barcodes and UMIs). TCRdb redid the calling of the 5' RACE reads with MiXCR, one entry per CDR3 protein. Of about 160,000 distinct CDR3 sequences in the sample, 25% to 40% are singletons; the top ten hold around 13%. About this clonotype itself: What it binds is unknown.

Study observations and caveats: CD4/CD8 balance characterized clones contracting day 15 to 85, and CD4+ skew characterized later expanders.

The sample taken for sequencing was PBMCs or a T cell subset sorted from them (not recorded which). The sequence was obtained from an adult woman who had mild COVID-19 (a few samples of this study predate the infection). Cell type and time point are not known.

The CDR3 sequence is CSVEGETNTEAFF. The CDR3, as DNA: TGCAGCGTTGAAGGGGAGACGAACACTGAAGCTTTCTTT. The rearrangement uses TRBV29-1 and TRBJ1-1, with D uncertain. V was trimmed by 1 base and J by 1 base, leaving 7 bases between them. Germline V lookup: CDR1 SQVTM, CDR2 ANQGSEA. The CDR3 totals 13 residues. The whole variable domain, remainder taken from reference TRBV29-1 and TRBJ1-1, is SAVISQKPSRDICQRGTSLTIQCQVDSQVTMMFWYRQQPGQSLTLIATANQGSEATYESGFVIDKFPISRPNLTFSTLTVSNMSPEDSSIYLCSVEGETNTEAFFGQGTRLTVV.